The T cell receptor beta chain under discussion was sequenced for a study of T cell responses to AZD1222 COVID-19 vaccine. With respect to this clone: Its antigen is as yet unknown.

CDR1 MGHRA and CDR2 YSYEKL come from the germline V gene. Trimming took off 1 base at V and 3 bases at J, with 13 bases between the two ends. The CDR3 extends over 16 amino acids. Study results and limitations: Increased Spike-specific TCR breadth and depth were observed after two AZD1222 doses.

This table comes from immunoSEQ multiplex PCR, and its TCRdb copy is limited to in-frame clones, with some not included. The sample includes 100,000 to 150,000 clones, around 87% seen only once; the top ten take about 10%. Sequencing used peripheral blood, obtained on day 0 of AZD1222 vaccination. The receptor's source is an adult in good health. This chain links TRBV4-1 with TRBJ2-1; perhaps TRBD2 as D (5 bases). The CDR3 sequence: CASSQGDPGSYNEQFF. CDR3 coding DNA: TGCGCCAGCAGCCAAGGGGATCCGGGAAGCTACAATGAGCAGTTCTTC.